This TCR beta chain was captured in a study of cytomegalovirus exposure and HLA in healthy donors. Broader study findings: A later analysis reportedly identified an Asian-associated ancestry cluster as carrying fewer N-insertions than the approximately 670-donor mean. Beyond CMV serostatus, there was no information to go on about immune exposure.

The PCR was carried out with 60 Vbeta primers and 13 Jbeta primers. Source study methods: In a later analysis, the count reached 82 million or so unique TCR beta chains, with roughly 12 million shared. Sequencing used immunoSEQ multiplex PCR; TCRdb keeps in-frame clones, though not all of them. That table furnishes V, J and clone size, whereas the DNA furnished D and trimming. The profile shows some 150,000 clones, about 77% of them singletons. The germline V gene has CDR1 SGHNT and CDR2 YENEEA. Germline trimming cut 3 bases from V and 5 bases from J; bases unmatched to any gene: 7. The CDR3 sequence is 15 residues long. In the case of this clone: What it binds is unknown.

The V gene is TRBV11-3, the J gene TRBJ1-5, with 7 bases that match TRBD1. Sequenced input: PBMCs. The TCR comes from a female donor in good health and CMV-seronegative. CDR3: CASSLGGQRHQPQHF. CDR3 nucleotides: TGTGCCAGCAGCTTGGGGGGACAGAGGCATCAGCCCCAGCATTTT.